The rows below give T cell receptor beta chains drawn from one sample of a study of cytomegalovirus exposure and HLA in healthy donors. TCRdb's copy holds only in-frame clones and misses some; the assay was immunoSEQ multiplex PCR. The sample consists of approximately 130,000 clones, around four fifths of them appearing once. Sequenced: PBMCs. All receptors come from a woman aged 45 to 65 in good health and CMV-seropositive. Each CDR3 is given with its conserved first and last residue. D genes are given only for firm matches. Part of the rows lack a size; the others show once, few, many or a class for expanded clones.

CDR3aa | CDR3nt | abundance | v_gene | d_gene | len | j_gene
CASSLRDEYGYTF | TGCGCCAGCAGCTTACGGGATGAATATGGCTACACCTTC | - | TRBV5-1 | - | 13 | TRBJ1-2
CASSLGGSYGYTF | TGTGCCAGCAGCTTAGGAGGGAGCTATGGCTACACCTTC | - | TRBV7-9 | - | 13 | TRBJ1-2
CASSRTGALSSYEQYF | TGTGCCAGCAGCCGCACAGGGGCGTTAAGCTCCTACGAGCAGTACTTC | - | TRBV14 | TRBD1 | 16 | TRBJ2-7
CASRDSTESYEQYF | TGTGCCAGCAGAGACTCCACTGAATCCTACGAGCAGTACTTC | - | TRBV6-1 | - | 14 | TRBJ2-7
CSLGGATEAFF | TGCAGCCTGGGGGGAGCCACTGAAGCTTTCTTT | once | TRBV29-1 | - | 11 | TRBJ1-1
CASSLGGGDTEAFF | TGCGCCAGCAGCTTGGGAGGGGGGGACACTGAAGCTTTCTTT | once | TRBV5-1 | - | 14 | TRBJ1-1
CASSTLLGLGLDEQYF | TGTGCCAGTAGTACCCTACTGGGACTGGGGCTGGACGAGCAGTACTTC | - | TRBV19 | - | 16 | TRBJ2-7
CASSSTGQSTGELFF | TGCGCCAGCAGCTCGACAGGGCAATCTACCGGGGAGCTGTTTTTT | - | TRBV5-1 | TRBD1 | 15 | TRBJ2-2
CASSLVRTSGPGDTGELFF | TGCGCCAGCAGCTTGGTTAGGACTAGCGGACCCGGCGACACCGGGGAGCTGTTTTTT | - | TRBV5-1 | TRBD2 | 19 | TRBJ2-2
CSVQGHGQDYGYTF | TGCAGCGTTCAAGGCCACGGACAGGACTATGGCTACACCTTC | - | TRBV29-1 | TRBD1 | 14 | TRBJ1-2
CSVRLERKPDTQYF | TGCAGCGTGCGCCTCGAGCGGAAACCAGATACGCAGTATTTT | - | TRBV29-1 | - | 14 | TRBJ2-3
CASTHSGSTDTQYF | TGTGCCAGCACGCATAGCGGATCCACAGATACGCAGTATTTT | - | TRBV25-1 | - | 14 | TRBJ2-3
CAWSQGSGANVLTF | TGTGCCTGGAGTCAGGGCTCTGGGGCCAACGTCCTGACTTTC | - | TRBV30 | - | 14 | TRBJ2-6
CASSPDASGDTGELFF | TGTGCCAGCTCACCTGACGCCAGCGGTGACACCGGGGAGCTGTTTTTT | - | TRBV18 | - | 16 | TRBJ2-2
CAWNAGDSGANVLTF | TGTGCCTGGAACGCAGGCGACTCTGGGGCCAACGTCCTGACTTTC | - | TRBV30 | - | 15 | TRBJ2-6
CASSPLGTANTEAFF | TGTGCCAGCAGTCCCCTGGGGACAGCGAACACTGAAGCTTTCTTT | - | TRBV6-5 | TRBD1 | 15 | TRBJ1-1
CASQKTGEQFF | TGCGCCAGCCAAAAGACGGGTGAGCAGTTCTTC | - | TRBV5-1 | - | 11 | TRBJ2-1
CASGPTSGGKETQYF | TGTGCTAGTGGTCCGACTAGCGGGGGAAAAGAGACCCAGTACTTC | once | TRBV12-5 | TRBD2 | 15 | TRBJ2-5
CASSLGAGETYEQYF | TGTGCCAGCAGCTTAGGGGCGGGGGAGACCTACGAGCAGTACTTC | - | TRBV7-9 | TRBD2 | 15 | TRBJ2-7
CASVREHDYEQYF | TGTGCCAGCGTCCGGGAGCACGACTACGAGCAGTACTTC | - | TRBV7-9 | - | 13 | TRBJ2-7
CASSDSSGGTDTQYF | TGTGCCAGCAGTGACTCGAGCGGCGGCACAGATACGCAGTATTTT | - | TRBV6-4 | - | 15 | TRBJ2-3
CASSNNRDNYEQYF | TGTGCCAGCAGTAATAACAGGGACAACTACGAGCAGTACTTC | - | TRBV2 | - | 14 | TRBJ2-7
CASSSYRATSGNTIYF | TGTGCCAGCAGTTCCTACAGGGCGACCTCTGGAAACACCATATATTTT | - | TRBV5-4 | - | 16 | TRBJ1-3
CASSLVSGYNSPLHF | TGTGCCAGCAGCTTAGTTTCGGGGTATAATTCACCCCTCCACTTT | - | TRBV7-2 | - | 15 | TRBJ1-6
CASSNYTGGGYEQYF | TGTGCCAGCAGCAACTACACAGGGGGCGGCTACGAGCAGTACTTC | - | TRBV5-4 | TRBD1 | 15 | TRBJ2-7
CASSPPGTGGWNTIYF | TGTGCCAGCTCACCACCCGGGACAGGGGGTTGGAACACCATATATTTT | - | TRBV18 | TRBD1 | 16 | TRBJ1-3
CASSYLAGEQETQYF | TGTGCCAGCAGTTATCTAGCGGGAGAGCAAGAGACCCAGTACTTC | - | TRBV6-5 | TRBD2 | 15 | TRBJ2-5
CSVVGGDYGYTF | TGCAGCGTTGTAGGGGGGGACTATGGCTACACCTTC | - | TRBV29-1 | - | 12 | TRBJ1-2
CASSLGQGRQTYEQYF | TGTGCCAGCAGCTTAGGGCAGGGTAGACAAACCTACGAGCAGTACTTC | - | TRBV7-9 | - | 16 | TRBJ2-7
CSVKEMMDSNTEAFF | TGCAGCGTTAAAGAAATGATGGACTCGAACACTGAAGCTTTCTTT | - | TRBV29-1 | - | 15 | TRBJ1-1
CASSLELAGSYNEQFF | TGTGCCAGCAGCTTGGAGCTAGCGGGGTCCTACAATGAGCAGTTCTTC | - | TRBV5-4 | TRBD2 | 16 | TRBJ2-1